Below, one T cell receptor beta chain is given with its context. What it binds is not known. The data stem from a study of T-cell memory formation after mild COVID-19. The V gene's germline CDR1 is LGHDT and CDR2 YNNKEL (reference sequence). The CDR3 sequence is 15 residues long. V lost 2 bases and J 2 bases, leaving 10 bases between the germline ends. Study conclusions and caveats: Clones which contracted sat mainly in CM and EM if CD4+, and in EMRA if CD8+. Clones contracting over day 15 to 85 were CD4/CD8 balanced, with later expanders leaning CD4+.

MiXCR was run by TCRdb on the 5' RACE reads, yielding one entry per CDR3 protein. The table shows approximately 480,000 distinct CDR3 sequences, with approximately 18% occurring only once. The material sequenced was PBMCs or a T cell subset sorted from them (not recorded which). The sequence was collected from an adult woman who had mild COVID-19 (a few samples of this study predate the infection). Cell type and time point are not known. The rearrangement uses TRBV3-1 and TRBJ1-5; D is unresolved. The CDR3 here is CASSQKGFGNQPQHF. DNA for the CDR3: TGTGCCAGCAGCCAAAAGGGTTTCGGCAATCAGCCCCAGCATTTT. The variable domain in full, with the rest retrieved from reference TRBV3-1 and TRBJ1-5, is DTAVSQTPKYLVTQMGNDKSIKCEQNLGHDTMYWYKQDSKKFLKIMFSYNNKELIINETVPNRFSPKSPDKAHLNLHINSLELGDSAVYFCASSQKGFGNQPQHFGDGTRLSIL.